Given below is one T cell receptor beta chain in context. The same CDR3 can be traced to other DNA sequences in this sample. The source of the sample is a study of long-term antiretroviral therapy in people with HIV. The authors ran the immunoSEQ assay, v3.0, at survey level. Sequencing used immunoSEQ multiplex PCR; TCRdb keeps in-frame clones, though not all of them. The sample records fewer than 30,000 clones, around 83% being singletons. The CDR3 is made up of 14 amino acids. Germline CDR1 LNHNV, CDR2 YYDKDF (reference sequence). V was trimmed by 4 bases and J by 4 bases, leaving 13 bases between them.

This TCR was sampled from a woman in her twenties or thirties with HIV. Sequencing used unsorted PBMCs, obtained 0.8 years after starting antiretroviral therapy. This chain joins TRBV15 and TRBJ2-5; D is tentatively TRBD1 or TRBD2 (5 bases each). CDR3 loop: CATSIRGGGETQYF. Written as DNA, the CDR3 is TGTGCCACCAGCATTAGGGGTGGAGGAGAGACCCAGTACTTC.